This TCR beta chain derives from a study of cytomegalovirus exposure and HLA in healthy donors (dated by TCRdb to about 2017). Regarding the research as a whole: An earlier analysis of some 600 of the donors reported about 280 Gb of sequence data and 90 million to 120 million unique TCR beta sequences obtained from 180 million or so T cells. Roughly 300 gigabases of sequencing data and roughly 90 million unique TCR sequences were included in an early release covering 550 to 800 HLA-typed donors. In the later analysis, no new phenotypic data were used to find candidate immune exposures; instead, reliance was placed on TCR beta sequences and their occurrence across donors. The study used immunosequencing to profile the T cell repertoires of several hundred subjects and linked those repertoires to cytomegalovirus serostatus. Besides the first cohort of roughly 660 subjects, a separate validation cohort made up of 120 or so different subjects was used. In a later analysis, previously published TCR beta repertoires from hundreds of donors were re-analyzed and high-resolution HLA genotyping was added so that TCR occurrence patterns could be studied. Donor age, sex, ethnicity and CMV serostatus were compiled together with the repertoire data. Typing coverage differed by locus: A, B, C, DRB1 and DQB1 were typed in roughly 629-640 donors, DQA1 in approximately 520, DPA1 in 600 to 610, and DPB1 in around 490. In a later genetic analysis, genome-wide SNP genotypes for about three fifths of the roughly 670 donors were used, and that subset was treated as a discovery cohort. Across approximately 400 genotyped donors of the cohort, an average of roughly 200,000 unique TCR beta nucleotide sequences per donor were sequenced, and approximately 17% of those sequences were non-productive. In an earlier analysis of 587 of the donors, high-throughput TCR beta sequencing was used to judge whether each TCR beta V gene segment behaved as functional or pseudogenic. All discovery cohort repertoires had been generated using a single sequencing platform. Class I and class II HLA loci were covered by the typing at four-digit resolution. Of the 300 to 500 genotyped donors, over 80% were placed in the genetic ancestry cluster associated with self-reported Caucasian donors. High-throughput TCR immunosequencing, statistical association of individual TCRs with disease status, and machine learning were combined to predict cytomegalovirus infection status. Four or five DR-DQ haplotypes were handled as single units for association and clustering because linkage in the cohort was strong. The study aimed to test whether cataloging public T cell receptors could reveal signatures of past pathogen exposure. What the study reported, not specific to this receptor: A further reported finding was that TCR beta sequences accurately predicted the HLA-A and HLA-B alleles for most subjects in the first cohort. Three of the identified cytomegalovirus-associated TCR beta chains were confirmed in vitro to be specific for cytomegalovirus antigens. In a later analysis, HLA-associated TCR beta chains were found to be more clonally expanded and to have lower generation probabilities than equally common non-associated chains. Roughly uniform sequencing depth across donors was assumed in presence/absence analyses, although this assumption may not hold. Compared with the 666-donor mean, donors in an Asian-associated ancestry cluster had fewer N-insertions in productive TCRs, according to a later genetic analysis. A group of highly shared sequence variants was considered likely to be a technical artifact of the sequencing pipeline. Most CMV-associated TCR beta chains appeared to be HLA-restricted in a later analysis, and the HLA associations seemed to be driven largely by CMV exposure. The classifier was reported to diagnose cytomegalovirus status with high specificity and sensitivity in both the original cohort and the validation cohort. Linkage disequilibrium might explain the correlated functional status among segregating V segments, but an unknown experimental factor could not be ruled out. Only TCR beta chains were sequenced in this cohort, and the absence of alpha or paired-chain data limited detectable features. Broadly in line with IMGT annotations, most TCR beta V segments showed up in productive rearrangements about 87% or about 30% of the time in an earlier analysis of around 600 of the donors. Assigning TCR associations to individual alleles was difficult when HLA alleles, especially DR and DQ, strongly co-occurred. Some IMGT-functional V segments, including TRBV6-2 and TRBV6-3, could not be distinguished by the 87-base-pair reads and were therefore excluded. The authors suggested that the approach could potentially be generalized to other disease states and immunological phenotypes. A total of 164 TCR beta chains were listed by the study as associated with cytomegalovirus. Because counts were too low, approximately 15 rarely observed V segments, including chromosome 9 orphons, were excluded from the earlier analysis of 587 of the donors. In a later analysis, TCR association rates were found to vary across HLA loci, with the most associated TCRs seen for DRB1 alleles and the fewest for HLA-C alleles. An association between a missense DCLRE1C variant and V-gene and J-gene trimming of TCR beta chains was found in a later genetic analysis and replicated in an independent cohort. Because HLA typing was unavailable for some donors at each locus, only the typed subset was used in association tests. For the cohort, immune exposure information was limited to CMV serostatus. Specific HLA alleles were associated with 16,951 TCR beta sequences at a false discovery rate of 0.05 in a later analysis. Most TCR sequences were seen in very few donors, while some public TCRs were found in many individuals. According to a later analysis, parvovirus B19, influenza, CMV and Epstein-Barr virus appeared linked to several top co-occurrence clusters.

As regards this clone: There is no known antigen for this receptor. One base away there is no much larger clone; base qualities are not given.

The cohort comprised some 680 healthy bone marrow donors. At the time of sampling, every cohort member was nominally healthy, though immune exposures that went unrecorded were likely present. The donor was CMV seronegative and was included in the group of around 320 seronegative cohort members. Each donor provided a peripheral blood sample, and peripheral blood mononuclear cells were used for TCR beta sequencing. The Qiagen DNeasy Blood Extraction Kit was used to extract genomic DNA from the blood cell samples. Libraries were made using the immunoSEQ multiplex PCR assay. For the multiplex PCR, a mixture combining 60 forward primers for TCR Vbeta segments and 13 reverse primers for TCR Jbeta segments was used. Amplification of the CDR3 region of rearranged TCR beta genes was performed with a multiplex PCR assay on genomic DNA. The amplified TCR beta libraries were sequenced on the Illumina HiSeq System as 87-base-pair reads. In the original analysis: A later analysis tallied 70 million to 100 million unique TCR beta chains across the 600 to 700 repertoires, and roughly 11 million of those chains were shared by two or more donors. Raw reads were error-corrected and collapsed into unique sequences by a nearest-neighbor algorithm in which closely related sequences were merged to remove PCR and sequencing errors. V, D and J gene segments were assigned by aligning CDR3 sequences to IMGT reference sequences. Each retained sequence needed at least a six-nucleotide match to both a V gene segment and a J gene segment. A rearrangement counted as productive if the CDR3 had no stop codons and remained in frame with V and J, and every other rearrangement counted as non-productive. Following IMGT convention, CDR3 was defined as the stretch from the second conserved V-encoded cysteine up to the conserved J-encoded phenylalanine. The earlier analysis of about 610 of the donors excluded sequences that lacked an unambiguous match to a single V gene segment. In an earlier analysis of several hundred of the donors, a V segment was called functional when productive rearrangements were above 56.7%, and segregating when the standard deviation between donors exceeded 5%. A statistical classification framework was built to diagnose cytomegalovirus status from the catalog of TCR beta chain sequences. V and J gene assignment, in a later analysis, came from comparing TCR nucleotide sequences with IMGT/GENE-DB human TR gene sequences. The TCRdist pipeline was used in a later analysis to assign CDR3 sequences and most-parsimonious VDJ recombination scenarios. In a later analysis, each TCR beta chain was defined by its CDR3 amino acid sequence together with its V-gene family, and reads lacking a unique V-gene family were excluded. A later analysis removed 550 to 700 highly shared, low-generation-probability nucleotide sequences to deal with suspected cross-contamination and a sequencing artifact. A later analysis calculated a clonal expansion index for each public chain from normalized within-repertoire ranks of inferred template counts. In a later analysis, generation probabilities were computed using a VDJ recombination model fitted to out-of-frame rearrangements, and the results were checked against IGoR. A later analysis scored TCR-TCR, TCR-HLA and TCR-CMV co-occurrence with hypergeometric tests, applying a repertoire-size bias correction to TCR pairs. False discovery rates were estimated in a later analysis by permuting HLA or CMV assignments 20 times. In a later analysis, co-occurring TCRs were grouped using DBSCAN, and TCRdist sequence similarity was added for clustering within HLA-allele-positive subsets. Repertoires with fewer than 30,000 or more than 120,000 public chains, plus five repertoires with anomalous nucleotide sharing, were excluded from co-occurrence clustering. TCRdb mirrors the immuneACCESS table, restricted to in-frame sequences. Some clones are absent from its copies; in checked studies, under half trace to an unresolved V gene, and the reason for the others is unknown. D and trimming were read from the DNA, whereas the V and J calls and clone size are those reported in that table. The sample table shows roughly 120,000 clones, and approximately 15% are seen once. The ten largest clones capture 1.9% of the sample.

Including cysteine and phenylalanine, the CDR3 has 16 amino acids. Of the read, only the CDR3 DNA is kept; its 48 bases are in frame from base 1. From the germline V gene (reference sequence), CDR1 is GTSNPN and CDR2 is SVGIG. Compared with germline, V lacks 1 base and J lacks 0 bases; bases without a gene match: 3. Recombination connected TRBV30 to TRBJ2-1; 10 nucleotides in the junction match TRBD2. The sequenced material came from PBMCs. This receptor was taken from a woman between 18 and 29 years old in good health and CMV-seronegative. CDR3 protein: CAWSGPSGSSYNEQFF. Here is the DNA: TGTGCCTGGAGTGGCCCTAGCGGGAGCTCCTACAATGAGCAGTTCTTC.